This is a list of T cell receptor beta chains from one sample in a study of T-cell reconstitution after alpha-beta-depleted transplantation in children. TCRdb re-called the PCR reads through MiXCR, storing one row per CDR3 protein. The sample consists of about 470,000 distinct CDR3 sequences, 43% of them appearing once. This specimen was PBMCs, taken before TCRalphabeta/CD19-depleted stem cell transplant. These receptors all stem from a girl aged 2-15 years with aplastic anemia, due to receive a stem cell transplant. Each CDR3 is given with its conserved first and last residue. D genes are given only for firm matches. For some rows the clone size is stated as once, few or many, or as a class when expanded; others skip it.

j_call v_call d_call clone_size cdr3_nt cdr3_aa
TRBJ2-3 TRBV7-3 . . TGTGCCAGCAGCCCCGATTCCGCAGATACGCAGTATTTT CASSPDSADTQYF
TRBJ1-5 TRBV18 . . TGTGCCAGCTCCCCCGGGGGGGGTCTACCCCAGCATTTT CASSPGGGLPQHF
TRBJ1-2 TRBV12-3/TRBV12-4 TRBD1 many TGTGCCAGCAGTCCCACAGGGGTCTATGGCTACACCTTC CASSPTGVYGYTF
TRBJ2-7 TRBV12-3/TRBV12-4 . many TGTGCCAGCAGGGGCTGGGGCTCCTACGAGCAGTACTTC CASRGWGSYEQYF
TRBJ2-2 TRBV20-1 . . TGCAGTGCTAGAGACGCGGGTACAAGGCCCGGGGAGCTGTTTTTT CSARDAGTRPGELFF
TRBJ2-7 TRBV5-1 . . TGCGCCAGCAGCTGGGCGACGCACGACCGGACATTCTACGAGCAGTACTTC CASSWATHDRTFYEQYF
TRBJ2-7 TRBV4-2 . once TGTGCCAGCAGCCCGGGGAGAGCCACAGGCTACGAGCAGTACTTC CASSPGRATGYEQYF
TRBJ2-1 TRBV20-1 . few TGCAGTGCTGGTTCCCCCTCCATCTCCTACAATGAGCAGTTCTTC CSAGSPSISYNEQFF
TRBJ2-7 TRBV27 . . TGTGCCAGCAGCCCTATCGACCGAAACTACGAGCAGTACTTC CASSPIDRNYEQYF
TRBJ1-5 TRBV7-2 TRBD1 . TGTGCCAGCAGCGTCGAACGGGACAGAAGCAATCAGCCCCAGCATTTT CASSVERDRSNQPQHF
TRBJ2-7 TRBV20-1 . few TGCAGTGCTAGAGCTGGGCCCTATTCCTACGAGCAGTACTTC CSARAGPYSYEQYF
TRBJ2-2 TRBV7-3 TRBD2 . TGTGCCAGCAGCTTAAAGGCTAGCGGGGGGGCCGGGGAGCTGTTTTTT CASSLKASGGAGELFF
TRBJ2-2 TRBV5-4 . . TGTGCCAGCAGCTTGGTCCTTTCGAACACCGGGGAGCTGTTTTTT CASSLVLSNTGELFF
TRBJ2-7 TRBV20-1 TRBD2 . TGCAGTGCTAGACCTGGACTAGCGGGCGTTTACGAGCAGTACTTC CSARPGLAGVYEQYF
TRBJ2-3 TRBV6-5 . . TGTGCCAGCAGTTACCCAGGAGTGGCGGTCGGGGGAGATACGCAGTATTTT CASSYPGVAVGGDTQYF
TRBJ1-3 TRBV4-1 TRBD1 . TGCGCCAGCCAAGGGACAGGCTCTGGAAACACCATATATTTT CASQGTGSGNTIYF
TRBJ1-6 TRBV10-3 . . TGTGCCATCAGGAGCGAGGGGGGAGCGTCACCCCTCCACTTT CAIRSEGGASPLHF
TRBJ1-4 TRBV19 . . TGTGCCAGTAGTATATCCCTCCTCAGGTCGGCTAATGAAAAACTGTTTTTT CASSISLLRSANEKLFF
TRBJ2-6 TRBV5-1 TRBD1 many TGCGCCAGCAGCGCCGACAGGGCTGGGGCCAACGTCCTGACTTTC CASSADRAGANVLTF
TRBJ2-3 TRBV7-8 . many TGTGCCAGCAGGTTTTCGACGGGAGATACGCAGTATTTT CASRFSTGDTQYF
TRBJ2-7 TRBV18 . few TGTGCCAGCTCCCAAGGGTCTAGCTCCTACGAGCAGTACTTC CASSQGSSSYEQYF
TRBJ2-3 TRBV27 TRBD1 few TGTGCCAGCAGTTTTGGGACAGGGGCGAATACGCAGTATTTT CASSFGTGANTQYF
TRBJ2-5 TRBV7-2 TRBD1 . TGTGCCAGCAGCGCGGGACAGGGGGGCTTGAGGACCCAGTACTTC CASSAGQGGLRTQYF
TRBJ2-1 TRBV12-3/TRBV12-4 . few TGTGCCAGCAGTTTAACCAGGGACAATGAGCAGTTCTTC CASSLTRDNEQFF
TRBJ2-7 TRBV4-1 TRBD1 few TGCGCCAGCAGCCAACCGGGACAGGGAGGAAACGAGCAGTACTTC CASSQPGQGGNEQYF
TRBJ1-5 TRBV7-2 . . TGTGCCAGCAGCTCACCGACAGGAGGTAGCAATCAGCCCCAGCATTTT CASSSPTGGSNQPQHF
TRBJ2-1 TRBV5-1 . many TGCGCCAGCAGCCCGGCCGGGACATACAATGAGCAGTTCTTC CASSPAGTYNEQFF
TRBJ2-7 TRBV28 . . TGTGCCAGCAGTCCCGAGACGGAGACCTACGAGCAGTACTTC CASSPETETYEQYF